This T cell receptor (beta chain) was captured by sequencing in a study of CD8 T cells in Susac syndrome. The authors reverse transcribed about 0.5 to 1 ug RNA with random hexamers. The immunoSEQ assay covered 54 Vbeta and 13 Jbeta segments for CDR3. TCRdb called the immunoSEQ multiplex PCR reads again in MiXCR, with one record for every CDR3 protein. Of under 200,000 distinct CDR3 sequences in the sample, more than 90% are singletons; the top ten hold over 0.12%. Peripheral blood CD8+ and CD4+ T cells were profiled by TCR beta sequencing. V was pared by 4 bases and J by 3 bases, with 13 bases between. Per germline, CDR1 GTSNPN and CDR2 SVGIG (reference sequence). The CDR3 totals 13 residues.

The source material was CD4+ T cells from PBMCs. The chain employs TRBV30 and TRBJ2-7; the D gene could be TRBD1 or TRBD2 (5 bases each). The sequence was obtained from a human donor in good health. The CDR3 spells CAWTRGRGYEQYF. Here the CDR3 DNA reads TGTGCCTGGACGAGGGGAAGGGGCTACGAGCAGTACTTC.